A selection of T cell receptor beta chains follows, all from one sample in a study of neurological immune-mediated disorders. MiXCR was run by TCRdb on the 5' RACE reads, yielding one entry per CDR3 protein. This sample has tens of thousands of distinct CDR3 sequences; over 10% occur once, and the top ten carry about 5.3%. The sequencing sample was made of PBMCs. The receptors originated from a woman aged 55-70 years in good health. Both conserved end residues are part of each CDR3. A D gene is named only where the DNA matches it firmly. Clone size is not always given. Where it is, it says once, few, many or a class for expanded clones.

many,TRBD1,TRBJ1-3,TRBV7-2,TGTGCCAGCAGCTTCGTTGCGCAGGGGGCGAAGGGAAACACCATATATTTT,CASSFVAQGAKGNTIYF
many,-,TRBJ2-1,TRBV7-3,TGTGCCAGCAGCCCGAAGGCCGACGCATCGAGCTCCTACAATGAGCAGTTCTTC,CASSPKADASSSYNEQFF
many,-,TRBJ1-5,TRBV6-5,TGTGCCAGCAGTTACGGCCAAGGGATACAGCCCCAGCATTTT,CASSYGQGIQPQHF
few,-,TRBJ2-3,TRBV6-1,TGTGCCAGCAAAACGGCTAGCGGCACAGATACGCAGTATTTT,CASKTASGTDTQYF
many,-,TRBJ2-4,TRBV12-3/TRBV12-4,TGTGCCAGCAGCGCCAGGGGCAGAAACATTCAGTACTTC,CASSARGRNIQYF
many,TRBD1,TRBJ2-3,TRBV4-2,TGTGCCAGCAGCGAAGGACAGGGAGCAGATACGCAGTATTTT,CASSEGQGADTQYF
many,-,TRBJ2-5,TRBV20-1,TGCAGTGCTAGACTAGCAGGGGAGACCCAGTACTTC,CSARLAGETQYF
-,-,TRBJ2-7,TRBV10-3,TGTGCCATCAGTGACCTCGACAGTGGGCGCTACGAGCAGTACTTC,CAISDLDSGRYEQYF
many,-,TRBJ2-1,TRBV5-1,TGCGCCAGCAGCTTACAGGATTACTCCTACAATGAGCAGTTCTTC,CASSLQDYSYNEQFF
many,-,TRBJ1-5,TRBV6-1,TGTGCCAGCAGTGAATCACAGGAGGGGAGTCAGCCCCAGCATTTT,CASSESQEGSQPQHF